This T cell receptor beta chain comes out of a study of blood T cell repertoires in COVID-19. Turning to the study itself: Samples taken during acute and convalescent COVID-19 were collected in the United States, Italy and Spain.

Original processing methods: Amplification of reference gene primers provided the estimated nucleated cell counts. Sequenced by immunoSEQ multiplex PCR; TCRdb stores in-frame clones only, minus some. V and J calls and clone size come straight from that table; D and trimming were deduced from the DNA. This table has some 180,000 clones, under 80% appearing once. V shed 5 bases, J shed 4 bases, and the junction held 11 bases outside the gene matches. The CDR3 extends over 16 amino acids. In germline, CDR1 is SGHTA, CDR2 FQGNSA. Sequenced sample: peripheral blood. This clonotype originated in a middle-aged man who had recovered from COVID-19. This chain links TRBV7-2 with TRBJ2-7, with TRBD2 matching 10 bases. The CDR3 sequence is CASSPVLAGGAYEQYF. CDR3 DNA: TGTGCCAGCAGCCCCGTCTTAGCGGGAGGAGCGTACGAGCAGTACTTC.